These 27 T cell receptor beta chains share one sample of origin, sequenced in a study of blood T cell repertoires in COVID-19. Repertoires were generated with immunoSEQ multiplex PCR, while TCRdb's copy carries only in-frame clones and drops some. The sample holds about 250,000 clones; 80% to 90% are singletons and the top ten take roughly 2.5%. The sequencing sample was made of PBMCs or T cells enriched from blood (not recorded which). These receptors were obtained from a woman younger than 30 who had recovered from COVID-19.

The gene calls are TRBV6-5 and TRBJ1-1, with D possibly matching TRBD1 (5 bases). Germline V gives CDR1 MNHEY, CDR2 SVGAGI. This CDR3 contains 14 residues. The germline V and J ends were trimmed by 5 bases and 1 base, with 11 bases remaining between them. CDR3 protein: CASSQGSGNTEAFF. CDR3 sequence (DNA): TGTGCCAGCAGTCAGGGATCCGGGAACACTGAAGCTTTCTTT.

This chain connects TRBV11-3 to TRBJ2-2, with D perhaps matching TRBD2 (6 bases). CDR1 is SGHNT, CDR2 YENEEA, per germline. V lost 1 base to trimming and J lost 2 bases, with 14 bases between them. The CDR3 consists of 17 residues. CDR3 loop: CASSLVVSGFNTGELFF. The CDR3 DNA reads as TGTGCCAGCAGCTTAGTCGTTAGCGGCTTTAACACCGGGGAGCTGTTTTTT. Supplemented by reference TRBV11-3 and TRBJ2-2, the full variable domain reads EAGVVQSPRYKIIEKKQPVAFWCNPISGHNTLYWYLQNLGQGPELLIRYENEEAVDDSQLPKDRFSAERLKGVDSTLKIQPAELGDSAVYLCASSLVVSGFNTGELFFGEGSRLTVL.

The chain combines TRBV11-2 with TRBJ2-7; D possibly corresponds to TRBD1 (6 bases). This CDR3 has 15 residues. The V end lost 2 bases, the J end lost 1 base, and 12 bases lay between the germline ends. CDR1 SGHAT and CDR2 FQNNGV come from the germline V gene. CDR3 in DNA: TGTGCCAGCAGCTTAAGAGGGGGATTGTCCTACGAGCAGTACTTC. Amino acids: CASSLRGGLSYEQYF.

This clone came up a few times. The chain is built from TRBV4-1 and TRBJ2-7; 10 bases map to TRBD2. V lost 5 bases, J lost 2 bases, and 3 bases stayed unmatched. The CDR3 totals 14 residues. Germline V CDR1 and CDR2: MGHRA, YSYEKL. DNA of the CDR3: TGCGCCAGCAGCTTAGCGGGGGGTGCCTACGAGCAGTACTTC. Its protein product is CASSLAGGAYEQYF.

V usage is TRBV9 and J usage is TRBJ2-3, with TRBD2 matching over 8 bases. Per germline, CDR1 SGDLS and CDR2 YYNGEE. The CDR3 is made up of 16 amino acids. V lost 4 bases and J lost 2; bases outside the gene matches: 9. CDR3 sequence (DNA): TGTGCCAGCAGCTCCAGTGGAGCGGGGGCCACAGATACGCAGTATTTT. The encoded protein is CASSSSGAGATDTQYF.

CDR3 sequence: CSAPGIYEQFF. DNA for the CDR3: TGCAGTGCTCCCGGGATCTATGAGCAGTTCTTC. This chain uses TRBV20-1 with TRBJ2-1; D is perhaps TRBD2 (5 bases). CDR3 length: 11 amino acids. V lost 5 bases and J lost 8, with 10 bases in between. CDR1 is DFQATT and CDR2 is SNEGSKA in the germline V gene (reference sequence).

V usage is TRBV29-1 and J usage is TRBJ2-5, with 13 positions matching TRBD2. V shed 2 bases and J 5 bases; nucleotides not matched to a gene: 8. The germline gives CDR1 SQVTM, CDR2 ANQGSEA. The CDR3 consists of 16 residues. DNA of the CDR3: TGCAGCGTTGAAATACTAGCGGGGGGGCTCAGGGAGACCCAGTACTTC. Protein product: CSVEILAGGLRETQYF.

This clone was counted between two and nine times. This chain links TRBV10-3 with TRBJ1-1, with D tentatively TRBD1 (6 bases). V was cut by 1 base and J by 4 bases, with 10 bases left in between. Germline V gene lookup returns CDR1 ENHRY and CDR2 SYGVKD. The CDR3 runs to 14 residues. CDR3: CAISELMTGTEAFF. The CDR3 DNA sequence: TGTGCCATCAGTGAGTTGATGACAGGCACTGAAGCTTTCTTT.

The chain uses TRBV15 and TRBJ2-3; TRBD1 matches 9 bases. Trimming took 4 bases from V and 6 from J; bases not matched to a gene: 20. The CDR3 totals 19 residues. Germline V lookup: CDR1 LNHNV, CDR2 YYDKDF (reference sequence). The CDR3 nucleotides are TGTGCCACCAGCAAGGATCTATCCGGGACAGGGACCTCAGGGGATACGCAGTATTTT. Amino acids: CATSKDLSGTGTSGDTQYF.

This clone was observed once. The J gene is TRBJ2-5, the V gene TRBV6-5; 8 nucleotides agree with TRBD1. CDR1 and CDR2 from the germline V gene are MNHEY and SVGAGI. The V segment lost 5 bases and the J segment 2 bases; nucleotides outside the gene matches: 1. This CDR3 is 13 amino acids long. CDR3 nucleotide sequence: TGTGCCAGCAGTCGACAGGGGCAAGAGACCCAGTACTTC. It yields the protein CASSRQGQETQYF.

The rearrangement links TRBV11-2 to TRBJ2-5, with D perhaps matching TRBD1 (6 bases). With 0 bases removed from V and 5 bases from J, the gap between germline ends came to 7 bases. This CDR3 is built from 13 residues. Germline V gene lookup returns CDR1 SGHAT and CDR2 FQNNGV. Here the CDR3 DNA reads TGTGCCAGCAGCTTAGATAGGGGGGAGACCCAGTACTTC. Translating gives CASSLDRGETQYF.

The chain links TRBV7-9 to TRBJ2-5, with 7 bases lining up with TRBD1. The V segment lost 3 bases and the J segment 5 bases; nucleotides outside the gene matches: 12. This CDR3 contains 16 residues. CDR1 is SEHNR, CDR2 FQNEAQ, per germline (reference sequence). The CDR3 nucleotides read TGTGCCAGCAGCTTCGGTGGTCAAGGGGGCCCGGAGACCCAGTACTTC. As protein: CASSFGGQGGPETQYF.

This sequence joins TRBV10-3 and TRBJ2-7, with 9 positions matching TRBD1. Trimming at V came to 5 bases and at J to 6 bases, leaving 5 bases not matched to a gene. This CDR3 contains 13 residues. Germline CDR1 and CDR2: ENHRY and SYGVKD. This CDR3 reads CAISWDRAREQYF. In nucleotides, the CDR3 is TGTGCCATCAGTTGGGACAGGGCGCGCGAGCAGTACTTC.

The rearrangement links TRBV7-2 to TRBJ2-7, with 7 bases fitting TRBD1. Germline V gene lookup returns CDR1 SGHTA and CDR2 FQGNSA. V dropped 4 bases and J dropped 3; count of bases not matched to a gene: 18. This CDR3 region has 18 residues. The CDR3 sequence: CASSSSGTDKIGVYEQYF. CDR3 DNA sequence: TGTGCCAGCAGCTCATCCGGGACAGATAAGATTGGGGTCTACGAGCAGTACTTC.

This rearrangement joins TRBV3-1 (or the pseudogene TRBV3-2) to TRBJ2-5; D is possibly TRBD1 (7 bases). V was cut by 8 bases and J by 2 bases, with 12 bases left in between. The CDR3 has 13 amino acids. Germline CDR1 reads LGHDT; CDR2 reads YNNKEL (reference sequence). The DNA for the CDR3 is TGTGCCAGCGTACCAGGGGGGCAAGAGACCCAGTACTTC. Protein: CASVPGGQETQYF.

The rearrangement uses TRBV2 and TRBJ1-1, with D possibly TRBD1 on 6 matching bases. The CDR3 is 15 residues long. Trimming took 4 bases from V and 2 from J, leaving 14 bases between them. Germline loops: CDR1 SNHLY, CDR2 FYNNEI. This CDR3 reads CASSVRTRGNTEAFF. CDR3 DNA: TGTGCCAGCAGTGTAAGGACCAGGGGAAACACTGAAGCTTTCTTT. The full variable domain, completed using reference TRBV2 and TRBJ1-1, is EPEVTQTPSHQVTQMGQEVILRCVPISNHLYFYWYRQILGQKVEFLVSFYNNEISEKSEIFDDQFSVERPDGSNFTLKIRSTKLEDSAMYFCASSVRTRGNTEAFFGQGTRLTVV.

The genes are TRBV5-5 and TRBJ2-2, with 7 bases matching TRBD1. Germline CDR1 is SGHKS and CDR2 is YYEKEE (reference sequence). This CDR3 spans 16 amino acids. Trimming took 3 bases from V and 1 from J; bases not matched to a gene: 6. Here the CDR3 DNA reads TGTGCCAGCAGCTGGACCGGGACAGTGAACACCGGGGAGCTGTTTTTT. Protein product: CASSWTGTVNTGELFF.

The V call is TRBV5-1, the J call TRBJ1-2, with 9 bases aligning to TRBD1. Looked up from germline, CDR1 is SGHRS and CDR2 is YFSETQ. V gave up 6 bases and J gave up 5 bases; unmatched junction bases: 5. CDR3 length equals 13 residues. CDR3 region: CASTQGTGYGYTF. CDR3 DNA: TGCGCCAGCACTCAAGGGACAGGGTATGGCTACACCTTC.

V usage is TRBV7-2 and J usage is TRBJ2-1, with 12 nucleotides matching TRBD2. Per germline, CDR1 SGHTA and CDR2 FQGNSA. This CDR3 contains 18 residues. J lost 3 bases, V lost 2 bases, and 8 bases had no gene match. The CDR3 spells CASSLRASGGAGYNEQFF. The CDR3 DNA follows: TGTGCCAGCAGCTTAAGGGCTAGCGGGGGGGCCGGCTACAATGAGCAGTTCTTC.

J is TRBJ1-1 and V is TRBV2; TRBD1 might be the D (5 bases). Germline V gene lookup returns CDR1 SNHLY and CDR2 FYNNEI. CDR3 length: 15 amino acids. V shed 2 bases and J shed 7 bases, with 17 bases lying between them. CDR3 bases: TGTGCCAGCAGTGAATTTCGGGGAGGGGATGTTGAAGCTTTCTTT. Protein: CASSEFRGGDVEAFF.

This clone was counted many times. The rearrangement joins TRBV6-1 to TRBJ2-5; D is uncertain. CDR3 size: 14 residues. Germline CDR1 and CDR2: MNHNS and SASEGT. The ends were cut back, 1 base at V and 5 bases at J, with 11 bases in the middle. In nucleotides, the CDR3 is TGTGCCAGCAGTGAAGTCGAGTCGTGGGAGACCCAGTACTTC. Translated: CASSEVESWETQYF.

This clone occurred once. This chain uses TRBV9 with TRBJ2-7; D unclear. V lost 0 bases and J 4 bases, leaving 14 bases between the germline ends. The CDR3 loop spans 15 amino acids. Germline lookup yields CDR1 SGDLS and CDR2 YYNGEE. CDR3 residues: CASSVGSANRYEQYF. The CDR3 DNA reads TGTGCCAGCAGCGTAGGATCTGCCAATCGGTACGAGCAGTACTTC.

The V and J genes are TRBV4-1 and TRBJ2-2; 10 bases agree with TRBD1. The junction had 9 bases not matched to a gene; V was cut back by 4 bases and J by 7 bases. This CDR3 comprises 16 residues. Germline loops: CDR1 MGHRA, CDR2 YSYEKL. Here the CDR3 reads CASSPVGDRGGGELFF. The CDR3 nucleotides read TGCGCCAGCAGCCCCGTGGGGGACAGGGGCGGCGGGGAGCTGTTTTTT.

This sequence joins TRBV6-6 and TRBJ1-1; 7 bases are a match to TRBD1. The germline gives CDR1 MNHNY, CDR2 SVGAGI (reference sequence). The V segment lost 5 bases and the J segment 5 bases; nucleotides outside the gene matches: 17. The CDR3 runs 17 residues. CDR3 protein: CASSPRQGVGYKTEAFF. The DNA for the CDR3 is TGTGCCAGCAGTCCCAGACAGGGAGTGGGGTATAAGACTGAAGCTTTCTTT.

V usage is TRBV5-4 and J usage is TRBJ2-7; 7 bases match TRBD1. The V and J ends lost 4 bases and 5 bases, in that order; junction bases with no gene match: 12. The CDR3 is made up of 15 amino acids. Germline CDR1 and CDR2: SGHNT and YYREEE (reference sequence). CDR3: CASSTGTASSNEQYF. The CDR3, as DNA: TGTGCCAGCAGCACCGGGACAGCCTCATCGAACGAGCAGTACTTC.

The gene calls are TRBV2 and TRBJ1-5, with D maybe TRBD1 (6 bases). Germline V CDR1 and CDR2: SNHLY, FYNNEI. Trimming cost V 10 bases and J 4 bases, with 14 bases left between them. This CDR3 contains 13 residues. Here the CDR3 DNA reads TGTGCCACCGCAAGGGGGTGGAATCAGCCCCAGCATTTT. It specifies CATARGWNQPQHF.

This clone was detected only once. This rearrangement joins TRBV6-5 to TRBJ1-2; no clear D. Trimming took off 4 bases at V and 4 bases at J, with 13 bases between the two ends. Germline-derived CDR1 and CDR2 are MNHEY and SVGAGI. The CDR3 contains 14 residues. This CDR3 is CASSSSRLTYGYTF. Written as DNA, the CDR3 is TGTGCCAGCAGTTCTTCTCGACTGACCTATGGCTACACCTTC.